Presented here are 9 T cell receptor beta chains from one specimen sequenced in a study of cytomegalovirus exposure and HLA in healthy donors. The assay was immunoSEQ multiplex PCR, and TCRdb's table has in-frame clones only and misses some. This table holds about 140,000 clones, approximately 84% found once. Source material: PBMCs. Receptor source: a woman in her thirties in good health and CMV-seronegative.

This chain uses TRBV5-1 with TRBJ2-7; 7 bases agree with TRBD1. V was clipped by 0 bases and J by 3 bases; unmatched bases: 9. This CDR3 is built from 16 residues. Looked up from germline, CDR1 is SGHRS and CDR2 is YFSETQ. The CDR3 is CASSLVAGGSGYEQYF. CDR3 coding DNA: TGCGCCAGCAGCTTGGTAGCAGGGGGAAGCGGCTACGAGCAGTACTTC.

The chain is built from TRBV20-1 and TRBJ2-1; D is unresolved. V lost 6 bases, J lost 5 bases, and 5 bases lay in between. The germline CDR1 and CDR2 sequences are DFQATT and SNEGSKA (reference sequence). This CDR3 has 10 residues. The CDR3 loop reads CSARDNEQFF. CDR3 nucleotides: TGCAGTGCCCGGGACAATGAGCAGTTCTTC.

The chain couples TRBV7-2 to TRBJ1-3, with D perhaps TRBD1 (5 bases). Germline lookup yields CDR1 SGHTA and CDR2 FQGNSA. Deletions cut 8 bases from V and 4 bases from J, with 15 bases between. The CDR3 runs to 14 residues. This chain's CDR3 is CASQGDMSGNTIYF. Written as DNA, the CDR3 is TGTGCCAGCCAGGGCGATATGTCAGGAAACACCATATATTTT.

The chain recombines TRBV5-1 with TRBJ2-5, with a tentative D call TRBD2 (6 bases). Germline loops: CDR1 SGHRS, CDR2 YFSETQ. V gave up 5 bases and J gave up 0 bases, with 14 bases separating them. CDR3 length equals 15 residues. CDR3 amino acids: CASSVGGVDQETQYF. CDR3 nucleotides: TGCGCCAGCAGTGTGGGCGGGGTCGACCAAGAGACCCAGTACTTC.

The chain joins TRBV11-2 to TRBJ1-6, with 9 bases that match TRBD1. The CDR3 loop spans 14 amino acids. The V segment lost 4 bases and the J segment 10 bases; nucleotides outside the gene matches: 5. CDR1 and CDR2 from the germline V gene are SGHAT and FQNNGV. The CDR3 region is CASSSGTGTSPLHF. In nucleotides, the CDR3 is TGTGCCAGCAGCTCCGGGACAGGGACCTCACCCCTCCACTTT.

Concerning this clone itself: Other DNA sequences within the sample encode an identical CDR3. The chain employs TRBV13 and TRBJ2-1, with 9 bases fitting TRBD1. Germline V gene data show CDR1 as PRHDT and CDR2 as FYEKMQ (reference sequence). The CDR3 contains 14 residues. The J segment lost 6 bases and the V segment lost 5 bases, leaving 5 bases of the junction unmatched. The chain's CDR3 is CASSPETGGNEQFF. Here the CDR3 DNA reads TGTGCCAGCAGCCCCGAGACAGGGGGCAATGAGCAGTTCTTC.

The CDR3, as DNA: TGTGCCAGCAGCCTGGGACAGGGCTTAGTCTATGGCTACACCTTC. Translation gives CASSLGQGLVYGYTF. V usage is TRBV5-4 and J usage is TRBJ1-2; 9 bases line up with TRBD1. The J segment lost 4 bases and the V segment lost 4 bases, leaving 8 bases of the junction unmatched. There are 15 residues in the CDR3. Looked up from germline, CDR1 is SGHNT and CDR2 is YYREEE (reference sequence).

The rearrangement joins TRBV9 to TRBJ1-3, with D unresolved. V was clipped by 3 bases and J by 5 bases, with 3 bases between them. Per germline, CDR1 SGDLS and CDR2 YYNGEE. The CDR3 spans 11 residues. This CDR3 is CASSDRNTIYF. The CDR3, as DNA: TGTGCCAGCAGCGACAGAAACACCATATATTTT.

In regard to this clone: Other DNA sequences in the sample encode the same CDR3. This chain connects TRBV5-1 to TRBJ2-5; D is unresolved. The CDR3 contains 11 residues. CDR1 is SGHRS, CDR2 YFSETQ, per germline. V shed 2 bases and J shed 4 bases, with 3 bases lying between them. CDR3 coding DNA: TGCGCCAGCAGCTTTCGAGAGACCCAGTACTTC. Residues: CASSFRETQYF.